The text below deals with one T cell receptor beta chain. Ten or more counts support this clonotype. It lacks a known antigen. No base quality information exists; no much larger clone differs at one position. These data belong to a study of neurological immune-mediated disorders (dated by TCRdb to the late 2010s). With regard to the full study: Peripheral blood TCR-beta repertoires from patients with HTLV-I-associated myelopathy (HAM/TSP), patients with multiple sclerosis, and healthy controls were compared in the study using UMI-based sequencing. The cohort included roughly 71 subjects: some 15 with HAM/TSP, around 35 with multiple sclerosis, and some 20 healthy controls. The 100 to 110 TCR-beta libraries covered PBMC samples along with longitudinal samples, technical triplicates, and paired sorted CD4+ and CD8+ T-cell subsets.

Beyond this particular receptor, the publication reports: No identical CDR3 amino acid sequences were found to be shared among expanded clones across subjects, suggesting that TCR-beta repertoires were private in all groups. TCR clonal expansion was greatest in HAM/TSP patients and smallest in MS patients, who ranked below even healthy controls.

cDNA was synthesized by template-switch 5'RACE using a primer with a 10-nucleotide random unique molecular identifier that tagged each TCR transcript. Every sequencing run yielded over 180 million TCR-beta sequences covering 15-18 subjects. The RNeasy kit was used for extraction of total RNA. Using the KAPA Real-time Library Amplification kit, TCR-beta VDJ regions were amplified with primers for the TCR constant region and the 5'RACE anchor. Sample indexes and Illumina adaptors were added in a first PCR, and a second PCR then increased library yield. The roughly 650 bp TCR product was size-selected on a 2% E-gel SizeSelection system after Ampure bead purification. Before pooling, library quality was checked on a Bioanalyzer, concentration was measured with Qubit, and libraries were quantified with the Kapa Library Quantification kit. An Illumina HiSeq 2500 sequenced the libraries paired-end 2 x 150 bp. To increase sequence diversity, about 23-30% phiX was spiked into each library pool. The authors' pipeline ran thus. Quality-filtered reads were processed with the UMI-based MiGEC pipeline, and over 80% of raw TCR sequences were removed by the MiGEC pipeline during error correction. IMGT germline references were used for alignment of VDJ genes, and clonotypes were defined by a unique CDR3 amino acid sequence together with V-J genes. VDJtools evaluated clonal expansion, Shannon diversity and CDR3 relatedness (CalcPairwiseDistances, ClusterSamples); CLCbio workbench built phylogenetic trees. Using coefficient-of-variation modelling across technical triplicates, the study counted a clone as expanded if it had at least 8 unique UMIs. TCRdb cleaned the public reads at Q25 with fastp, built clones with MiXCR and kept in-frame beta chains. Each entry merges the rows of one CDR3 protein and shows their most common DNA and genes. Here the V and J calls rest on TCRdb's processing, not on the authors' analysis. The sample table holds about 76,000 distinct CDR3 sequences, of which 17% were seen once. The ten top clones hold less than 20% of the sample.

The healthy controls were volunteers from a blood bank in Maryland, USA. For unsorted PBMC libraries, 2 million PBMCs were used after storage in RNAlater at -80 degrees C until RNA extraction. Peripheral blood was subjected to Ficoll-Hypaque density gradient centrifugation to isolate PBMCs, which were then cryopreserved in liquid nitrogen. Trimming takes 6 bases from V and 7 bases from J, and the germline ends sit 13 bases apart. The CDR3 spans 12 residues, from the cysteine through the phenylalanine. The CDR3 DNA has 36 bases and is translated from base 1. The chain links TRBV12-3 or TRBV12-4 with TRBJ2-7; the D region possibly corresponds to TRBD2 (5 bases align). The TCR was taken from a woman aged 40 to 50 in good health. The sample was PBMCs. CDR3 protein: CASRTSGREQYF. The DNA is as follows: TGTGCCAGCAGGACCAGCGGTAGGGAGCAGTACTTC.